This TCR beta chain was identified in a study of shared clonotypes between healthy human individuals. Study summary: The plates for each donor numbered three CD4 naive, three CD4 memory, two CD8 naive and one CD8 memory.

Germline-derived CDR1 and CDR2 are SGHTA and FQGTGA. The CDR3 length is 13 residues. V was trimmed by 5 bases and J by 1 base, leaving 8 bases between them. The method was immunoSEQ multiplex PCR; TCRdb's version includes in-frame clones alone and lacks a portion of them. The table has 2,500,000 or so clones, roughly 93% seen once. Splitting the CD4+ cells yielded a CD45RA+ naive subset and a CD45RA-negative memory subset. Study-wide results and limits: Depth was large, yet rarefaction showed that sorted-subset sequencing was incomplete. Generally, estimated richness proved larger in naive subsets than it did in memory subsets.

Worth noting for this clone: Its specificity is not known.

The receptor was derived from a man younger than 35 in good health. Some clones in this sample may be carry-over from other donors' samples. The sequencing sample was made of naive CD4+ T cells from PBMCs. Subset given: CD45RA+ positively selected. This chain connects TRBV7-3 to TRBJ2-5; D unclear. DNA for the CDR3: TGTGCCAGCAGCATTCGGTCCCAAGAGACCCAGTACTTC. This codes for CASSIRSQETQYF.